This T cell receptor beta chain was identified in a study of T cells in Graves' hyperthyroidism and ophthalmopathy. The CDR3 spans 16 residues. Trimming pared 6 bases from V and 2 bases from J, leaving 14 bases between. The study enrolled patients aged 18 to 65 with newly diagnosed hyperthyroidism of under 2 months' duration. Amplified TCR beta CDR3 regions derived from RNA transcripts. Initially, a first-round RT-PCR of the TCR CDR3 employed the HTBI primer set. TCRdb re-called the multiplex PCR reads with MiXCR, one entry per CDR3 protein. The table includes a few hundred thousand distinct CDR3 sequences, 15% to 20% detected once. Study-level findings and limits: From stable hyperthyroidism, ophthalmopathy was set apart by a 13 V-J model.

To note about this clonotype: Its antigen is not known.

The sequence was obtained from a woman aged 18-30 years with Graves' hyperthyroidism. V is TRBV12-3 or TRBV12-4 and J is TRBJ2-6; no firm D call. Sequencing was performed on blood. This CDR3 is CASSRLGNPGANVLTF. Written as DNA, the CDR3 is TGTGCCAGCAGCCGCCTGGGGAACCCTGGGGCCAACGTCCTGACTTTC.